The clone carrying this T cell receptor beta chain has at least ten counts. Antigen: not known. The data stem from a study of glioma-infiltrating T cells. General observations from the study: Tissue-blood divergence was below expectation in non-neoplastic patients, above in gliomas.

The iRepertoire nested amplicon-rescue multiplex PCR amplified TCR alpha and beta CDR3s from RNA. Tissue mRNA or PBMC total RNA, roughly 100-400 ng, went into one-step reverse transcription and amplification. TCRdb ran MiXCR on the multiplex PCR reads and lists one entry per CDR3 protein. There are approximately 120,000 distinct CDR3 sequences in the sample; less than 30% occur only once, and about 30% lies in the top ten. Sequenced sample: glioma tissue, nonneoplastic brain tissue, or PBMCs (not recorded which). This receptor was identified in a human donor with low-grade glioma or glioblastoma, undergoing nonglioma brain surgery, or in good health (not recorded which).

CDR3 sequence: CASSSRPNTEAFF. CDR3 sequence (DNA): TGTGCCAGCAGCTCCCGACCGAACACTGAAGCTTTCTTT. The rearrangement links TRBV7-6 to TRBJ1-1; D gene ambiguous. The CDR3 runs 13 residues. Between the trimmed V and J ends, which lost 4 bases and 1 base, there was a span of 7 bases. Germline CDR1 SGHVS, CDR2 FNYEAQ.